The 7 T cell receptor beta chains below all came from one sample that was sequenced in a study of a mutant IDH1 vaccine in newly diagnosed glioma. Sample time point: baseline, week 1 (first vaccination visit). Described treatment: pre-vaccination baseline after standard-of-care therapy. Profiled with immunoSEQ multiplex PCR; TCRdb holds only in-frame clones, not every one. The sample lists 55,000 to 70,000 clones; 70% to 90% were seen once. The sample in question was PBMCs, obtained from a glioma patient treated with radiotherapy, temozolomide or both. These receptors were collected from a man younger than 45 with glioma.

In regard to this clone: The junction departs from the called germline gene at one end, perhaps through a read error. The chain uses TRBV30 and TRBJ2-7, with D maybe TRBD1 (6 bases). CDR3 length: 15 residues. Germline CDR1 GTSNPN, CDR2 SVGIG (reference sequence). CDR3 sequence reads: CAWSARAGVSNEQYF. CDR3 sequence (DNA): TGTGCCTGGAGTGCCCGGGCAGGGGTCTCCAACGAGCAGTACTTC.

The J gene is TRBJ2-5, the V gene TRBV18, with 7 bases fitting TRBD1. Per germline, CDR1 KGHSH and CDR2 LQKENI. The CDR3 is 14 residues long. V trimming: 4 bases; J trimming: 3 bases; junction bases outside the gene matches: 5. CDR3 in amino acids: CASSHPGQKETQYF. For the CDR3, the DNA is TGTGCCAGCTCACACCCGGGACAGAAAGAGACCCAGTACTTC.

Only a few counts were recorded for this clone. The J gene is TRBJ1-1, the V gene TRBV4-2; TRBD1 matches at 7 bases. Trimming removed 4 bases from V and 2 bases from J; junction bases left unmatched: 4. This CDR3 has 14 amino acids. Germline V gives CDR1 LGHNA, CDR2 YNFKEQ. This CDR3 reads CASSRQGRNTEAFF. In DNA, the CDR3 is TGTGCCAGCAGCCGACAGGGTCGAAACACTGAAGCTTTCTTT.

The CDR3 DNA is TGTGCCAGCAGTAATCGACAGGGGGCACCGAATGAGCAGTTCTTC. Protein sequence: CASSNRQGAPNEQFF. The V gene is TRBV27, the J gene TRBJ2-1; 10 bases map to TRBD1. The V segment lost 5 bases and the J segment 7 bases; nucleotides outside the gene matches: 8. This CDR3 comprises 15 residues. CDR1 and CDR2 from the germline V gene are MNHEY and SMNVEV (reference sequence).

The V call is TRBV6-1, the J call TRBJ1-5; a weak D match, TRBD1 (6 bases). Between the trimmed V and J ends, which lost 7 bases and 1 base, there was a span of 14 bases. CDR3 size: 15 residues. CDR1 MNHNS and CDR2 SASEGT come from the germline V gene. The CDR3 nucleotides read TGTGCCAGCACTACAGGGCCGCTAAGCAATCAGCCCCAGCATTTT. Protein product: CASTTGPLSNQPQHF.

In DNA form, the CDR3 reads TGCGCCAGCAGCTTGGACGGAGGGAGGATAAGGAACACTGAAGCTTTCTTT. Protein: CASSLDGGRIRNTEAFF. The genes are TRBV5-1 and TRBJ1-1, with D uncertain. V shed 0 bases and J shed 1 base, with 16 bases lying between them. The CDR3 loop spans 17 amino acids. CDR1 is SGHRS, CDR2 YFSETQ, per germline. The full variable domain, rest sourced from reference TRBV5-1 and TRBJ1-1, is KAGVTQTPRYLIKTRGQQVTLSCSPISGHRSVSWYQQTPGQGLQFLFEYFSETQRNKGNFPGRFSGRQFSNSRSEMNVSTLELGDSALYLCASSLDGGRIRNTEAFFGQGTRLTVV.

The chain carries TRBV10-3 and TRBJ1-6; 7 nucleotides match TRBD1. CDR3 size: 13 residues. Trimming removed 10 bases from V and 6 bases from J; junction bases left unmatched: 6. Germline CDR1 and CDR2: ENHRY and SYGVKD. The CDR3: CATAGTVNSPLHF. DNA for the CDR3: TGTGCCACCGCCGGGACAGTTAATTCACCCCTCCACTTT.